Listed here are 26 T cell receptor beta chains from one sample, sequenced in a study of blood T cells in healthy people across ages. Together with a sample-barcoded 5' primer, a J-beta primer mix was included in a second PCR lasting about 6 to 12 cycles. MiXCR, run by TCRdb on the 5' RACE reads, gives a single entry per CDR3 protein. The table includes around 1,500,000 distinct CDR3 sequences, around 39% detected once. The specimen was blood. These receptors all stem from a young woman in good health.

This chain connects TRBV4-1 to TRBJ2-7; no clear D. There are 15 residues in the CDR3. Trimming pared 1 base from V and 0 bases from J, leaving 10 bases between. CDR1 is MGHRA and CDR2 is YSYEKL in the germline V gene. Here the CDR3 DNA reads TGCGCCAGCAGCCAAGGGGCAGGCTTCTCCTACGAGCAGTACTTC. Translated: CASSQGAGFSYEQYF.

A few counts support this clonotype. V and J are TRBV27 and TRBJ2-4; TRBD2 agrees at 11 bases. Germline CDR1 is MNHEY and CDR2 is SMNVEV (reference sequence). This CDR3 has 17 residues. The ends lost 4 bases at V and 6 bases at J; junction bases unmatched: 11. The CDR3 DNA sequence: TGTGCCAGCAGTTCGATAACCGGGACTAGCGGTTCAAACATTCAGTACTTC. Translation: CASSSITGTSGSNIQYF.

This clonotype was found a few times. The rearrangement joins TRBV10-3 to TRBJ2-7, with TRBD2 matching 9 bases. V lost 2 bases, J lost 3 bases, and 8 bases stayed unmatched. CDR1 is ENHRY, CDR2 SYGVKD, per germline. This CDR3 has 16 amino acids. In nucleotides, the CDR3 is TGTGCCATCAGTGAGGGACATAGCGGGGGAGGCTACGAGCAGTACTTC. It translates to CAISEGHSGGGYEQYF.

The sample holds many counts of this clonotype. The chain employs TRBV3-1 and TRBJ2-1, with D possibly being TRBD1 or TRBD2 (5 bases each). This CDR3 has 15 residues. Germline CDR1 reads LGHDT; CDR2 reads YNNKEL (reference sequence). The ends were cut back, 5 bases at V and 2 bases at J, with 13 bases in the middle. The CDR3 nucleotides are TGTGCCAGCAGCTCCGGGACCCCGACCTACAATGAGCAGTTCTTC. Translating gives CASSSGTPTYNEQFF.

In its sample, this clonotype was seen once. The gene calls are TRBV4-1 and TRBJ2-3; TRBD2 matches at 7 bases. Germline V gene data show CDR1 as MGHRA and CDR2 as YSYEKL. V lost 0 bases, J lost 4 bases, and 13 bases stayed unmatched. The CDR3 sequence is 18 residues long. CDR3: CASSQDPSLAETPDTQYF. As DNA, the CDR3 is TGCGCCAGCAGCCAAGATCCCTCGCTAGCGGAGACCCCAGATACGCAGTATTTT.

This clonotype was observed a few times. V gene TRBV7-2 combines with J gene TRBJ2-3; D might be TRBD2 (7 bases). The CDR3 consists of 14 residues. Trimming left V 5 bases short and J 4 bases short, with 13 bases between. Germline V gives CDR1 SGHTA, CDR2 FQGNSA. The CDR3 region is CASSRAGAADTQYF. CDR3 sequence (DNA): TGTGCCAGCAGCCGGGCGGGGGCGGCAGATACGCAGTATTTT.

With respect to this clonotype: The junction shows a germline mismatch at one end, possibly a read error. The CDR3 reads CAGSLGGDYTNSPLHF. The CDR3, as DNA: TGCGCCGGCAGCTTGGGGGGGGATTACACGAATTCACCCCTCCACTTT. The chain is built from TRBV5-1 and TRBJ1-6; D may be TRBD1 (5 bases). Germline V lookup: CDR1 SGHRS, CDR2 YFSETQ. The CDR3 is 16 amino acids.

This chain uses TRBV11-2 with TRBJ2-3, with 7 bases that match TRBD2. Germline loops: CDR1 SGHAT, CDR2 FQNNGV. V lost 2 bases and J lost 4; bases outside the gene matches: 3. The CDR3 is 14 residues long. The CDR3 loop is CASSLRTRSDTQYF. The CDR3 nucleotides are TGTGCCAGCAGCTTAAGGACTAGATCAGATACGCAGTATTTT.

The V and J genes are TRBV9 and TRBJ2-1; 8 bases align to TRBD2. Unmatched junction bases numbered 9, after V lost 0 bases and J lost 7 bases. Germline V lookup: CDR1 SGDLS, CDR2 YYNGEE. This CDR3 region has 16 residues. The CDR3 bases are TGTGCCAGCAGCGTAGATATCGGGGGGGCCCTGAATGAGCAGTTCTTC. Its translation is CASSVDIGGALNEQFF. Together with reference TRBV9 and TRBJ2-1, the CDR3 gives the full variable domain: DSGVTQTPKHLITATGQRVTLRCSPRSGDLSVYWYQQSLDQGLQFLIQYYNGEERAKGNILERFSAQQFPDLHSELNLSSLELGDSALYFCASSVDIGGALNEQFFGPGTRLTVL.

This clonotype appeared a few times. The chain is built from TRBV14 and TRBJ2-7; perhaps TRBD1 as D (5 bases). The V gene's germline CDR1 is SGHDN and CDR2 FVKESK. This CDR3 spans 14 amino acids. The germline V and J ends were trimmed by 4 bases and 1 base, with 11 bases remaining between them. This CDR3 reads CASSPKGWSYEQYF. For the CDR3, the DNA is TGTGCCAGCAGCCCGAAGGGGTGGTCCTACGAGCAGTACTTC.

In this sample, this clonotype turned up a few times. The rearrangement uses TRBV27 and TRBJ2-4; D not certain. The CDR3 covers 13 residues. Trimming left V 5 bases short and J 0 bases short, with 5 bases between. Per the germline V gene, CDR1 is MNHEY and CDR2 is SMNVEV (reference sequence). The CDR3 region is CASSDIAKNIQYF. The DNA of the CDR3 is TGTGCCAGCAGTGATATAGCCAAAAACATTCAGTACTTC.

The V and J genes are TRBV27 and TRBJ1-6; no definite D call. Trimming took 6 bases from V and 10 from J, leaving 19 bases between them. The CDR3 extends over 15 amino acids. CDR1 MNHEY and CDR2 SMNVEV come from the germline V gene (reference sequence). The CDR3 loop reads CASSPPGTFHSPLHF. The DNA of the CDR3 is TGTGCCAGCAGCCCACCCGGAACCTTCCACTCACCCCTCCACTTT.

V usage is TRBV2 and J usage is TRBJ2-7; 9 bases map to TRBD1. The CDR3 is made up of 18 amino acids. Trimming removed 3 bases from V and 3 bases from J; junction bases left unmatched: 15. Germline V gene data show CDR1 as SNHLY and CDR2 as FYNNEI. The chain's CDR3 is CASSEVDRGSRTYYEQYF. CDR3 DNA sequence: TGTGCCAGCAGTGAGGTCGACAGGGGGAGTAGGACCTACTACGAGCAGTACTTC.

The chain has TRBV6-6 and TRBJ2-3; 7 bases line up with TRBD2. J was trimmed by 2 bases and V by 3 bases; bases with no gene match: 5. The germline V gene has CDR1 MNHNY and CDR2 SVGAGI (reference sequence). This CDR3 spans 15 amino acids. CDR3 coding DNA: TGTGCCAGCAGTTATCTTCGACTAGCCACAGATACGCAGTATTTT. Translated: CASSYLRLATDTQYF.

This clonotype has a handful of counts. The CDR3 DNA reads TGCAGTGCCTTACCGACCACCGGGACAGGGGATGGCTACACCTTC. Protein sequence: CSALPTTGTGDGYTF. The chain couples TRBV20-1 to TRBJ1-2; 10 nucleotides line up with TRBD1. Germline CDR1 and CDR2: DFQATT and SNEGSKA (reference sequence). This CDR3 has 15 residues. With V trimmed by 6 bases and J by 6 bases, 13 bases remained unmatched.

This clonotype showed up just a few times. This CDR3 reads CASSLMLGSGGAISYEQYF. The CDR3 coding sequence is TGTGCCAGCAGCTTAATGCTGGGGTCGGGGGGCGCCATCTCCTACGAGCAGTACTTC. The genes are TRBV13 and TRBJ2-7; D possibly corresponds to TRBD2 (7 bases). Per the germline V gene, CDR1 is PRHDT and CDR2 is FYEKMQ (reference sequence). The CDR3 extends over 19 amino acids. Trimming stripped 2 bases from V and 0 bases from J, with 23 bases between.

This clonotype was observed a few times. This chain joins TRBV3-1 and TRBJ2-5; 12 bases align to TRBD2. After removal of 3 bases from V and 5 bases from J, the junction contained 4 bases not matched to a gene. This CDR3 comprises 15 residues. Germline V gives CDR1 LGHDT, CDR2 YNNKEL (reference sequence). In DNA form, the CDR3 reads TGTGCCAGCAGCCATAGGACTAGCGGGACGGAGACCCAGTACTTC. This codes for CASSHRTSGTETQYF.

J is TRBJ2-1 and V is TRBV25-1; 9 nucleotides align to TRBD1. V lost 3 bases and J lost 10; bases outside the gene matches: 10. The CDR3 loop spans 15 amino acids. CDR1 and CDR2 from the germline V gene are MGHDK and SYGVNS. CDR3 protein: CASSDGTGSSYEQFF. Here the CDR3 DNA reads TGTGCCAGCAGTGATGGGACAGGGAGCTCCTACGAGCAGTTCTTC.

The CDR3 loop is CASRNELSNEQFF. CDR3 nucleotides: TGTGCCAGCAGGAACGAATTATCCAATGAGCAGTTCTTC. The chain couples TRBV25-1 to TRBJ2-1; no definite D call. CDR1 is MGHDK, CDR2 SYGVNS, per germline. Deletions cut 6 bases from V and 6 bases from J, with 12 bases between. CDR3 length: 13 residues.

This chain links TRBV27 with TRBJ1-2; a possible D gene is TRBD1 (5 bases). Germline V gene data show CDR1 as MNHEY and CDR2 as SMNVEV (reference sequence). This CDR3 spans 16 amino acids. V dropped 3 bases and J dropped 3 bases, with 17 bases sitting between them. The CDR3 protein is CASSFQGSRMDYGYTF. The CDR3 bases are TGTGCCAGCAGTTTTCAGGGTTCCCGGATGGACTATGGCTACACCTTC.

The rearrangement links TRBV12-3 or TRBV12-4 to TRBJ1-1, with no clear D. V was clipped by 2 bases and J by 1 base, with 8 bases between them. The length of the CDR3 is 14 residues. CDR3 residues: CASSLRAGNTEAFF. DNA for the CDR3: TGTGCCAGCAGTTTAAGGGCGGGGAACACTGAAGCTTTCTTT.

At least ten counts were recorded for this clonotype. The chain employs TRBV12-3 or TRBV12-4 and TRBJ2-4; D gene unclear. V gave up 6 bases and J gave up 6 bases, with 6 bases separating them. The CDR3 spans 11 residues. CDR3 region: CASSLRNIQYF. The CDR3, as DNA: TGTGCCAGCAGCCTTAGAAACATTCAGTACTTC.

This clonotype was picked up a small number of times. Its ends do not fully match the called genes, so a read error is possible. The V and J genes are TRBV6-5 and TRBJ2-7; a possible D gene is TRBD1 (5 bases). CDR1 and CDR2 from the germline V gene are MNHEY and SVGAGI. The CDR3 has 12 residues. The CDR3 nucleotides are TGTGCCAGCAGTCCAGGGTCCTCCGAGCAGTACTTC. Its protein product is CASSPGSSEQYF.

J is TRBJ2-7 and V is TRBV2; a weak D match, TRBD1 (5 bases). Germline assignment: CDR1 SNHLY and CDR2 FYNNEI. The CDR3 has 13 residues. V was cut by 10 bases and J by 3 bases, with 16 bases left in between. The CDR3 sequence is CAIGDQGLYEQYF. The CDR3, as DNA: TGTGCCATCGGTGATCAGGGCCTCTACGAGCAGTACTTC.

The chain couples TRBV28 to TRBJ2-2; D assignment may be TRBD1 or TRBD2 (5 bases each). CDR3 length: 16 amino acids. Between the trimmed V and J ends, which lost 6 bases and 4 bases, there was a span of 18 bases. Looked up from germline, CDR1 is MDHEN and CDR2 is SYDVKM. The CDR3 reads CASSPATPGGTGELFF. CDR3 coding DNA: TGTGCCAGCAGCCCTGCCACCCCTGGGGGCACCGGGGAGCTGTTTTTT.

This clonotype was counted only a few times. The chain links TRBV5-1 to TRBJ1-1; D is perhaps TRBD1 (6 bases). CDR1 and CDR2 from the germline V gene are SGHRS and YFSETQ. The CDR3 has 15 amino acids. Between the trimmed V and J ends, which lost 5 bases and 6 bases, there was a span of 20 bases. The CDR3 spells CASRNRGEGVAEAFF. CDR3 nucleotide sequence: TGCGCCAGCAGGAATAGGGGGGAGGGGGTCGCTGAAGCTTTCTTT.